A single sample gave rise to the 27 T cell receptor beta chains below, sequenced in a study of shared clonotypes between healthy human individuals. The table came from immunoSEQ multiplex PCR; TCRdb's copy has only in-frame clones and leaves some out. This sample has approximately 2.3 million clones, with more than 85% found just once. The specimen was naive CD4+ T cells from PBMCs. This sample's subset: CD45RA+ positively selected. Receptor source: a man between 18 and 35 years old in good health. Some clones in this sample may be carry-over from other donors' samples.

The chain carries TRBV7-3 and TRBJ2-3, with 11 bases fitting TRBD2. Germline V gives CDR1 SGHTA, CDR2 FQGTGA. Trimming removed 0 bases from V and 0 bases from J; junction bases left unmatched: 5. The CDR3 is made up of 18 amino acids. CDR3 DNA sequence: TGTGCCAGCAGCTTAACGCTAGCGGGAGGATCTAGCACAGATACGCAGTATTTT. Translating it yields CASSLTLAGGSSTDTQYF.

The chain is built from TRBV7-2 and TRBJ2-7; 11 bases match TRBD2. CDR1 and CDR2 (germline): SGHTA, FQGNSA. V lost 2 bases, J lost 0 bases, and 9 bases stayed unmatched. CDR3 length: 18 residues. CDR3 residues: CASSLPPSSGRSSYEQYF. The CDR3, as DNA: TGTGCCAGCAGCTTACCCCCTTCTAGCGGGAGGAGCTCCTACGAGCAGTACTTC.

The chain carries TRBV7-6 and TRBJ2-1, with D tentatively TRBD1 (6 bases). The CDR3 sequence is 19 residues long. The ends were cut back, 1 base at V and 4 bases at J, with 23 bases in the middle. Germline assignment: CDR1 SGHVS and CDR2 FNYEAQ. CDR3 DNA: TGTGCCAGCAGCTTAGGCCCTACCTCTCCGAGACAGGTATACAATGAGCAGTTCTTC. This sequence encodes CASSLGPTSPRQVYNEQFF.

The V call is TRBV5-6, the J call TRBJ2-5; perhaps TRBD1 as D (6 bases). There are 15 residues in the CDR3. Germline values: CDR1 SGHDT, CDR2 YYEEEE. The V and J ends lost 7 bases and 3 bases respectively, with 19 bases between them. In nucleotides, the CDR3 is TGTGCCAGCCAGACCCTACAGGGACCGAAAGAGACCCAGTACTTC. Translation: CASQTLQGPKETQYF.

The V call is TRBV15, the J call TRBJ2-7, with 7 positions matching TRBD1. V was clipped by 5 bases and J by 3 bases; unmatched bases: 13. The CDR3 has 16 residues. Germline CDR1 LNHNV, CDR2 YYDKDF (reference sequence). For the CDR3, the DNA is TGTGCCACCAGCCCACCCTCCTTCCGGGACAGCTACGAGCAGTACTTC. The encoded protein is CATSPPSFRDSYEQYF.

The J gene is TRBJ1-4, the V gene TRBV5-1, with 9 bases aligning to TRBD1. The CDR3 consists of 16 residues. CDR1 and CDR2 from the germline V gene are SGHRS and YFSETQ. Trimming took 1 base from V and 4 from J; bases not matched to a gene: 5. This CDR3 reads CASSLHTGQGNEKLFF. CDR3 nucleotides: TGCGCCAGCAGCTTGCATACGGGACAGGGTAATGAAAAACTGTTTTTT.

The chain links TRBV5-1 to TRBJ2-7; TRBD1 or TRBD2 may be the D gene (5 bases each). The CDR3 sequence is 15 residues long. CDR1 and CDR2 (germline): SGHRS, YFSETQ. V was pared by 0 bases and J by 7 bases, with 17 bases between. The CDR3 DNA reads TGCGCCAGCAGCTTGGGGAGTAGCGTCAAGGGGGAGCAGTACTTC. Encoded protein: CASSLGSSVKGEQYF.

Only one count was recorded for this clone. V usage is TRBV10-2 and J usage is TRBJ2-6, with D possibly TRBD1 on 5 matching bases. CDR3 length: 16 residues. CDR1 is WSHSY and CDR2 is SAAADI in the germline V gene. The germline V and J ends were trimmed by 10 bases and 3 bases, with 19 bases remaining between them. In nucleotides, the CDR3 is TGCGCCACCCAGCAGGGTAGTGGAATTGGGGCCAACGTCCTGACTTTC. This encodes CATQQGSGIGANVLTF.

V usage is TRBV28 and J usage is TRBJ1-2; D is unclear. CDR1 is MDHEN and CDR2 is SYDVKM in the germline V gene. With 7 bases removed from V and 4 bases from J, the gap between germline ends came to 13 bases. The CDR3 runs to 13 residues. The CDR3 sequence: CASTPSPSYGYTF. The DNA for the CDR3 is TGTGCCAGCACCCCGTCGCCGAGCTATGGCTACACCTTC.

This clone came up once. J is TRBJ1-1 and V is TRBV9; D uncertain. Germline V gene lookup returns CDR1 SGDLS and CDR2 YYNGEE. CDR3 size: 15 residues. Trimming removed 1 base from V and 6 bases from J, with 16 bases in between. The CDR3 DNA is TGTGCCAGCAGCGTAATTTCTAGCATAGGGCCTGAAGCTTTCTTT. It encodes CASSVISSIGPEAFF.

The chain couples TRBV18 to TRBJ1-5, with D unresolved. Germline CDR1 KGHSH, CDR2 LQKENI. The CDR3 has 14 residues. Trimming cost V 1 base and J 0 bases, with 4 bases left between them. CDR3 sequence: CASSPQFSNQPQHF. The CDR3 DNA sequence: TGTGCCAGCTCACCACAGTTTAGCAATCAGCCCCAGCATTTT.

The chain joins TRBV29-1 to TRBJ2-7, with a possible D match to TRBD1 (6 bases). The CDR3 spans 13 residues. CDR1 is SQVTM and CDR2 is ANQGSEA in the germline V gene. Trimming removed 5 bases at V and 2 bases at J, with 13 bases between. Written as DNA, the CDR3 is TGCAGCGTTAAGGGGGTATTAACCTACGAGCAGTACTTC. It encodes CSVKGVLTYEQYF.

For this clone: No conserved phenylalanine or tryptophan is present at the end of the CDR3, so a read error is the likely explanation. V and J are TRBV2 and TRBJ2-7; D ambiguous. CDR3 length: 11 residues. CDR1 SNHLY and CDR2 FYNNEI come from the germline V gene. Deletions cut 5 bases from V and 4 bases from J, with 6 bases between. Here the CDR3 DNA reads TGTGCCAGCAGTTCTACTTACGAGCAGTACCTC. It translates to CASSSTYEQYL.

This sequence joins TRBV5-1 and TRBJ2-3; D not certain. This CDR3 has 16 amino acids. Looked up from germline, CDR1 is SGHRS and CDR2 is YFSETQ. With 6 bases removed from V and 3 bases from J, the gap between germline ends came to 20 bases. The CDR3 spells CASTLAGQFRTDTQYF. DNA for the CDR3: TGCGCCAGCACCCTGGCCGGCCAGTTCAGGACAGATACGCAGTATTTT.

V gene TRBV5-4 combines with J gene TRBJ2-4, with 8 nucleotides matching TRBD1. The germline gives CDR1 SGHNT, CDR2 YYREEE (reference sequence). This CDR3 spans 14 amino acids. Trimming removed 4 bases from V and 5 bases from J; junction bases left unmatched: 5. The CDR3 protein is CASSVDRAENIQYF. The CDR3 bases are TGTGCCAGCAGCGTGGACAGGGCGGAAAACATTCAGTACTTC. Full variable domain (remainder filled in from reference TRBV5-4 and TRBJ2-4): ETGVTQSPTHLIKTRGQQVTLRCSSQSGHNTVSWYQQALGQGPQFIFQYYREEENGRGNFPPRFSGLQFPNYSSELNVNALELDDSALYLCASSVDRAENIQYFGAGTRLSVL.

V gene TRBV9 combines with J gene TRBJ1-3, with D perhaps TRBD1 (6 bases). Looked up from germline, CDR1 is SGDLS and CDR2 is YYNGEE. V gave up 2 bases and J gave up 3 bases, with 18 bases separating them. The CDR3 has 17 amino acids. CDR3 amino acids: CASSVYPGAMGGNTIYF. In DNA form, the CDR3 reads TGTGCCAGCAGCGTTTATCCAGGGGCGATGGGTGGAAACACCATATATTTT.

This chain links TRBV4-1 with TRBJ2-7; 9 bases align to TRBD2. CDR3 length: 17 residues. The germline gives CDR1 MGHRA, CDR2 YSYEKL. Unmatched junction bases numbered 14, after V lost 2 bases and J lost 6 bases. The CDR3, as DNA: TGCGCCAGCAGCCAATTTTTGATAGGAGCGGGAGGTGCCGAGCAGTACTTC. Its translation is CASSQFLIGAGGAEQYF.

The J gene is TRBJ2-3, the V gene TRBV30; 8 bases are a match to TRBD1. The germline V gene has CDR1 GTSNPN and CDR2 SVGIG (reference sequence). The CDR3 totals 20 residues. The V and J ends lost 0 bases and 0 bases, in that order; junction bases with no gene match: 17. The CDR3 reads CAWSVRDRFRVKTSTDTQYF. CDR3 coding DNA: TGTGCCTGGAGTGTTCGGGACAGGTTTCGTGTTAAAACTAGCACAGATACGCAGTATTTT. The complete variable domain, with remaining parts taken from reference TRBV30 and TRBJ2-3, reads SQTIHQWPATLVQPVGSPLSLECTVEGTSNPNLYWYRQAAGRGLQLLFYSVGIGQISSEVPQNLSASRPQDRQFILSSKKLLLSDSGFYLCAWSVRDRFRVKTSTDTQYFGPGTRLTVL.

The chain combines TRBV9 with TRBJ2-5; TRBD2 matches at 10 bases. Germline V CDR1 and CDR2: SGDLS, YYNGEE. The CDR3 is made up of 16 amino acids. J lost 4 bases, V lost 3 bases, and 9 bases had no gene match. CDR3 coding DNA: TGTGCCAGCAGCGAACTTCTAGCGGGAGCTGGAGAGACCCAGTACTTC. Its translation: CASSELLAGAGETQYF.

The V call is TRBV30, the J call TRBJ2-7; 10 nucleotides line up with TRBD2. V trimming: 1 base; J trimming: 2 bases; junction bases outside the gene matches: 5. Germline V lookup: CDR1 GTSNPN, CDR2 SVGIG (reference sequence). The CDR3 runs 15 residues. CDR3 residues: CAWSGGAGGAYEQYF. CDR3 in DNA: TGTGCCTGGAGTGGGGGAGCGGGAGGGGCCTACGAGCAGTACTTC.

This chain links TRBV7-2 with TRBJ2-3; 9 positions match TRBD2. CDR1 is SGHTA and CDR2 is FQGNSA in the germline V gene. Trimming removed 6 bases from V and 0 bases from J; junction bases left unmatched: 7. The CDR3 loop spans 16 amino acids. CDR3 protein: CASRRSTSGSTDTQYF. In nucleotides, the CDR3 is TGTGCCAGCAGACGCAGTACTAGCGGGAGCACAGATACGCAGTATTTT. Combining the CDR3 with reference TRBV7-2 and TRBJ2-3 gives the whole variable domain GAGVSQSPSNKVTEKGKDVELRCDPISGHTALYWYRQSLGQGLEFLIYFQGNSAPDKSGLPSDRFSAERTGGSVSTLTIQRTQQEDSAVYLCASRRSTSGSTDTQYFGPGTRLTVL.

The rearrangement links TRBV29-1 to TRBJ1-5; 7 bases match TRBD1. The CDR3 runs 15 residues. Losses at the gene ends were 4 bases for V and 1 base for J; bases not matched to a gene: 7. Germline V lookup: CDR1 SQVTM, CDR2 ANQGSEA. DNA of the CDR3: TGCAGCGTTGTCTTTCCAGGGGGGAGCAATCAGCCCCAGCATTTT. Its protein product is CSVVFPGGSNQPQHF.

The chain combines TRBV7-8 with TRBJ2-3; 9 nucleotides agree with TRBD2. CDR3 length: 16 residues. The junction had 9 bases not matched to a gene; V was cut back by 5 bases and J by 3 bases. Germline loops: CDR1 SGHVS, CDR2 FQNEAQ. Written as DNA, the CDR3 is TGTGCCAGCAGCCAAACAGCGGGAGGCACAACAGATACGCAGTATTTT. It codes for CASSQTAGGTTDTQYF.

This clone was detected only once. This chain links TRBV27 with TRBJ2-3; D uncertain. The CDR3 loop spans 13 amino acids. Per the germline V gene, CDR1 is MNHEY and CDR2 is SMNVEV (reference sequence). V was clipped by 7 bases and J by 6 bases, with 14 bases between them. The CDR3 nucleotides read TGTGCCAGCATGGATAGGCCCACGGATACGCAGTATTTT. It translates to CASMDRPTDTQYF.

The gene calls are TRBV2 and TRBJ2-7, with 14 bases lining up with TRBD2. J gave up 4 bases and V 4 bases, and 3 bases lay outside the gene matches. CDR1 and CDR2 from the germline V gene are SNHLY and FYNNEI. The CDR3 spans 15 residues. The CDR3 region is CASSGGLAGVYEQYF. As DNA, the CDR3 is TGTGCCAGCAGTGGGGGACTAGCGGGAGTGTACGAGCAGTACTTC.

The chain has TRBV7-2 and TRBJ2-1; D gene uncertain. The germline V and J ends were trimmed by 4 bases and 2 bases, with 12 bases remaining between them. This CDR3 spans 15 amino acids. CDR1 is SGHTA, CDR2 FQGNSA, per germline. CDR3 in DNA: TGTGCCAGCAGCTCTACAGCGAAGGCCTACAATGAGCAGTTCTTC. Translation gives CASSSTAKAYNEQFF.

The chain has TRBV5-4 and TRBJ2-1, with TRBD2 identical over 11 bases. The CDR3 sequence is 13 residues long. The junction had 1 base not matched to a gene; V was cut back by 3 bases and J by 8 bases. Per the germline V gene, CDR1 is SGHNT and CDR2 is YYREEE (reference sequence). The CDR3 reads CASSSTSGDEQFF. For the CDR3, the DNA is TGTGCCAGCAGCTCGACTAGCGGGGATGAGCAGTTCTTC.